The 8 T cell receptor beta chains given below trace back to one sample, sequenced in a study of human T cells and chemical hapten exposure. TCRdb processed the RACE reads anew with MiXCR; each CDR3 protein has one entry. Seen here are a few hundred thousand distinct CDR3 sequences, roughly 6.3% observed once, and the top ten hold 5% to 6%. Described time point: patch test 2, 6 weeks after DPC sensitization. Specified treatment: therapeutic diphenylcyclopropenone sensitization with weekly scalp DPC. The material sequenced was whole blood, taken in connection with sensitization to the hapten diphenylcyclopropenone (DPC). The receptor source for this set is a woman aged 18-35 years with alopecia areata. Some clones in this sample may be carry-over from other donors' samples.

This clonotype was counted between two and nine times. The rearrangement links TRBV27 to TRBJ1-6; the D is unclear. Germline loops: CDR1 MNHEY, CDR2 SMNVEV (reference sequence). The CDR3 is 14 residues long. Deletions cut 4 bases from V and 7 bases from J, with 11 bases between. The CDR3: CASSSGPQNSPLHF. The DNA of the CDR3 is TGTGCCAGCAGTTCCGGGCCGCAGAATTCACCCCTCCACTTT.

In this sample, this clonotype turned up many times. The J gene is TRBJ2-3, the V gene TRBV7-2; 7 bases are a match to TRBD1. This CDR3 region has 13 residues. J was trimmed by 3 bases and V by 5 bases; bases with no gene match: 2. Germline lookup yields CDR1 SGHTA and CDR2 FQGNSA. CDR3 DNA: TGTGCCAGCAGCCAGGGGGTGACAGATACGCAGTATTTT. Translation: CASSQGVTDTQYF.

This clonotype was detected ten times or more. A read error may produce the germline difference seen at one junction end. V usage is TRBV6-6 and J usage is TRBJ2-7, with 8 nucleotides matching TRBD1. Germline CDR1 reads MNHNY; CDR2 reads SVGAGI (reference sequence). The CDR3 is made up of 14 amino acids. The CDR3 bases are TGTGCCAGCAGCCCAGCATCCGACAGGGGTTGGGGGAACTTC. Its translation is CASSPASDRGWGNF.

The chain couples TRBV28 to TRBJ1-6; D possibly corresponds to TRBD1 (5 bases). The CDR3 has 15 amino acids. V shed 6 bases and J shed 6 bases, with 15 bases lying between them. In germline, CDR1 is MDHEN, CDR2 SYDVKM. The CDR3 here is CASRHPGDGNSPLHF. Here the CDR3 DNA reads TGTGCCAGCAGGCACCCCGGGGACGGTAATTCACCCCTCCACTTT.

The CDR3 bases are TGTGCCAGCAGTGAAATCCCAGGGTCCTACGAGCAGTACTTC. It encodes CASSEIPGSYEQYF. The chain uses TRBV6-1 and TRBJ2-7; the D gene is possibly TRBD1 (5 bases). Trimming took 2 bases from V and 1 from J, leaving 9 bases between them. CDR3 size: 14 residues. CDR1 is MNHNS and CDR2 is SASEGT in the germline V gene.

V is TRBV7-2 and J is TRBJ2-2, with TRBD1 as a possible D gene (5 bases). The CDR3 contains 15 residues. The germline gives CDR1 SGHTA, CDR2 FQGNSA. With 4 bases removed from V and 0 bases from J, the gap between germline ends came to 9 bases. CDR3 sequence (DNA): TGTGCCAGCAGCTACAGGTCCCCGAACACCGGGGAGCTGTTTTTT. Amino acids: CASSYRSPNTGELFF. Together with reference TRBV7-2 and TRBJ2-2, the CDR3 gives the full variable domain: GAGVSQSPSNKVTEKGKDVELRCDPISGHTALYWYRQSLGQGLEFLIYFQGNSAPDKSGLPSDRFSAERTGGSVSTLTIQRTQQEDSAVYLCASSYRSPNTGELFFGEGSRLTVL.

This clonotype was counted between two and nine times. This chain connects TRBV5-1 to TRBJ2-1; the match to TRBD1 covers 9 bases. After removal of 5 bases from V and 5 bases from J, the junction contained 8 bases not matched to a gene. CDR1 is SGHRS and CDR2 is YFSETQ in the germline V gene. CDR3 length equals 15 residues. The CDR3 nucleotides read TGCGCCAGCAGTTGGACAGGGGTGTCCAACAATGAGCAGTTCTTC. Its protein is CASSWTGVSNNEQFF.

This clonotype has only a few counts. The genes are TRBV2 and TRBJ2-2; the D gene could be TRBD1 or TRBD2 (6 bases each). Germline V gene lookup returns CDR1 SNHLY and CDR2 FYNNEI. The CDR3 has 14 residues. Trimming left V 2 bases short and J 6 bases short, with 10 bases between. CDR3 coding DNA: TGTGCCAGCAGTGAATCGGGGGCGCCCGGGGAGCTGTTTTTT. This codes for CASSESGAPGELFF.